Listed below are T cell receptor beta chains from one sample, sequenced in a study of CD8+ T cells in alopecia areata. Generated by immunoSEQ multiplex PCR, the TCRdb table keeps only in-frame clones and is missing some. The table records more than 90,000 clones, just under 60% of them present only once. This material consisted of CD8+ T cells sorted from blood, taken between weeks 55 and 70, from a patient treated with tofacitinib. Source of these receptors: a human donor with alopecia areata. Each CDR3 is given without its conserved first and last residue. D genes are given only for firm matches.

>TRBV5-1|TRBJ1-1|TRBD1
ASSDTYRDRGQGTEAF
>TRBV9|TRBJ2-5|TRBD2
ASSVGGGAGETQY
>TRBV6-5|TRBJ1-2|NA
ASSYSEGYGYT
>TRBV14|TRBJ2-1|TRBD1
ASSQDWTGRYNEQF
>TRBV7-9|TRBJ1-2|NA
ASSLAETNYGYT
>TRBV2|TRBJ1-2|NA
ARPRFWEGYGYT
>TRBV5-1|TRBJ2-7|NA
ASSLDGGAYEQY
>TRBV29-1|TRBJ2-3|TRBD2
SVAPGLAVDTQY
>TRBV27|TRBJ1-1|NA
ASSPRGTEAF
>TRBV5-1|TRBJ2-7|NA
ASSLASDAPSYEQY
>TRBV29-1|TRBJ1-1|NA
SVEFVRLNTEAF
>TRBV7-9|TRBJ1-2|NA
ASSSPEGTFGYGYT
>TRBV2|TRBJ1-5|NA
ASEIGNQPQH
>TRBV7-9|TRBJ1-4|NA
ASSGRLGRVEKLF
>TRBV15|TRBJ2-5|NA
ATSQPLLGQETQY
>TRBV5-1|TRBJ1-2|NA
ASSNRDKPYGYT
>TRBV30|TRBJ2-2|NA
ASWDTGELF
>TRBV5-1|TRBJ2-5|NA
ASSLDSGGYQETQY
>TRBV7-2|TRBJ2-4|NA
ASSSLSGVDIQY
>TRBV11-2|TRBJ2-1|NA
ASSLGNEQF
>TRBV27|TRBJ2-1|NA
ASSLWQGPSGLANEQF
>TRBV30|TRBJ2-3|NA
AWSVRGGLDTQY
>TRBV2|TRBJ2-1|NA
ASSYTRYRANEQF
>TRBV4-1|TRBJ2-1|TRBD1
ASSPREQGYNEQF
>TRBV15|TRBJ1-2|TRBD1
ATSRDLGQGNGYT
>TRBV19|TRBJ2-1|NA
ASSWGQLKNEQF
>TRBV30|TRBJ2-2|TRBD1
AWGGGQGNTGELF
>TRBV25-1|TRBJ1-2|TRBD1
ASRGTGADGYT
>TRBV2|TRBJ1-5|NA
ASGRGDQPQH
>TRBV7-9|TRBJ2-1|TRBD2
ASSLAANNEQF
>TRBV7-9|TRBJ2-7|NA
ASSAGGAYEQY
>TRBV7-3|TRBJ1-1|NA
ASSPGTTSEAF
>TRBV6-6|TRBJ2-1|NA
ASSYAGGNNEQF
>TRBV9|TRBJ1-2|NA
ASSDRVEGYT
>TRBV4-1|TRBJ1-1|NA
ASSHNDIEAF
>TRBV15|TRBJ2-6|NA
ATKGRVSSGANVLT
>TRBV2|TRBJ2-5|TRBD1
ASSEALGDSQETQY
>TRBV27|TRBJ2-7|NA
ASSLSMGLYEQY
>TRBV2|TRBJ2-7|NA
ASSADYEQY
>TRBV7-9|TRBJ2-7|TRBD1
ASSLGGTGQY
>TRBV29-1|TRBJ1-2|NA
STEGTGPYGYT
>TRBV9|TRBJ1-2|NA
ASSGGPTKNGYT
>TRBV27|TRBJ1-2|NA
ASKSGAVSGYT
>TRBV13|TRBJ2-1|TRBD1
ASSSGTGGPNEQF
>TRBV29-1|TRBJ2-7|TRBD2
SVVGLAGREQY
>TRBV9|TRBJ2-2|TRBD1
ASGNRGGGELF
>TRBV29-1|TRBJ1-3|NA
SVWGASNSGNTIY
>TRBV27|TRBJ2-1|NA
ASSASNPSYNEQF
>TRBV6-5|TRBJ2-5|TRBD1
ASSPGQGYQETQY
>TRBV19|TRBJ2-3|NA
ASSIVEATDTQY
>TRBV29-1|TRBJ2-7|NA
SVNTGSSYEQY
>TRBV6-5|TRBJ1-1|NA
ASSYRRTRTAF
>TRBV12-5|TRBJ1-2|NA
ASGYGGGYT